A selection of T cell receptor beta chains follows, all from one sample in a study of identical twins. MiXCR was run by TCRdb on the 5' RACE reads, yielding one entry per CDR3 protein. The sample carries more than 600,000 distinct CDR3 sequences, roughly 18% recorded once. These sequences were also reported in another study, on T cells expressing NK-cell markers.

Specimen: PBMCs. The receptor source for this set is a woman in her late teens or twenties in good health. Both conserved end residues are trimmed from each CDR3.

V | CDR3
TRBV10-3 | AASLPSGGARYEQY
TRBV7-9 | ASSSPGLATSEQY
TRBV20-1 | SASGLANSYEQY
TRBV6-5 | ASSYSERGRTDTQY
TRBV12-3/TRBV12-4 | ASSKPFTKAGGYT
TRBV5-1 | ASSTATGGYEQY
TRBV20-1 | SARTMGADTQY
TRBV20-1 | SAVSGGSTDTQY
TRBV29-1 | SVRGDPWDYGYT
TRBV12-3/TRBV12-4 | ASSLLAGVPSTDTQY
TRBV2 | ASSEVAGRVQY
TRBV5-1 | ASSLARPFGEQY
TRBV29-1 | SVDLRRETQY
TRBV7-9 | ASSLGQGRGDQPQH
TRBV20-1 | SASNQETQY
TRBV6-1 | ASSHYRGREEKLF
TRBV5-6 | ASRFRRLAGGSNEQF
TRBV20-1 | SARKASNQPQH
TRBV4-3 | ASSQSWASRETQY
TRBV5-6 | ASSLRAGIDSYEQY
TRBV5-1 | ASTDRVEYNEQF
TRBV10-3 | AIGTGGYNEQF
TRBV25-1 | ASTFGQSYGYT
TRBV7-8 | ASSYIAGGTDTQY
TRBV20-1 | SASLRPKGTDTQY
TRBV12-3/TRBV12-4 | ASSEQGPLYGYT
TRBV12-3/TRBV12-4 | ASSTPGLEDTQY
TRBV5-1 | ASSLWPGATDTQY
TRBV20-1 | SAGQGNEKLF
TRBV12-3/TRBV12-4 | ASSPLTGPTSNYGYT
TRBV7-2 | ATTTTGAPGGYT
TRBV20-1 | SAHGGYNSPLH
TRBV4-3 | ASSQDRGTGDEKLF
TRBV29-1 | SAGDRDTDTQY
TRBV20-1 | SADYGEWGTDTQY
TRBV10-3 | AISGGVGTTEAF
TRBV29-1 | SVENGYSSGNTIY
TRBV7-2 | ASSLARQGMGTELF
TRBV6-2/TRBV6-3 | ASIDSRSSYEQY
TRBV20-1 | SARGIPGLAGWDEQF
TRBV6-1 | ASRGKTRDYNSPLH